These T cell receptor beta chains were read from a single sample in a study of T cells expressing NK-cell markers. Following a re-call of the 5' RACE reads, TCRdb has one entry per CDR3 protein and lacks DNA. The repertoire table contains some 600,000 distinct CDR3 sequences. The sample consisted of blood T cells: a sorted CD56 or NKG2C T cell subset, CD4+ or CD8+ T cells, or bulk PBMC T cells (not recorded which). Source of these receptors: a man younger than 35 in good health. CDR3s include the opening cysteine and the closing phenylalanine or tryptophan.

>TRBV20-1|TRBJ1-2
CSAANWDSRSSSYGYTF
>TRBV25-1|TRBJ2-3
CASSLWGQDTQYF
>TRBV28|TRBJ2-3
CASSRTAITDTQYF
>TRBV21-1|TRBJ1-2
CASSKGVGQTNYGYTF
>TRBV3-1|TRBJ1-1
CASSQGLQGNTEAFF
>TRBV16|TRBJ2-7
CASSQGTSGRTEQYF
>TRBV13|TRBJ2-5
CASSSRSVVAASETQYF
>TRBV12-3/TRBV12-4|TRBJ2-7
CASSPRGVRLEQYF
>TRBV7-3|TRBJ2-1
CASSLFGQGVGEQFF
>TRBV15|TRBJ2-5
CATNQGEETQYF
>TRBV7-2|TRBJ2-1
CASSLALAADEQFF
>TRBV7-2|TRBJ2-1
CASGRRNGRRLEQFF
>TRBV28|TRBJ2-5
CASSPRRGSREETQYF
>TRBV20-1|TRBJ1-4
CSATGQGYEKLFF
>TRBV7-4|TRBJ1-5
CASTFERWGVQPQHF
>TRBV20-1|TRBJ2-7
CSASDGGRVLYEQYF
>TRBV6-1|TRBJ2-2
CAGSRGGGDTGELFF
>TRBV7-2|TRBJ2-7
CASTLAEFYYEQYF
>TRBV30|TRBJ2-7
CAFDRDRGHEQYF
>TRBV29-1|TRBJ2-1
CSVEEGTGENEQFF
>TRBV12-3/TRBV12-4|TRBJ2-7
CASSPPGPQSEQYF
>TRBV5-1|TRBJ2-6
CASSITSGVLSGANVLTF
>TRBV12-3/TRBV12-4|TRBJ2-1
CASILTRVLDEQFF
>TRBV7-2|TRBJ2-3
CASAQLATSTDTQYF